The rows below give T cell receptor beta chains drawn from one sample of a study of cytomegalovirus exposure and HLA in healthy donors. Clones were sequenced by immunoSEQ multiplex PCR, and TCRdb holds only the in-frame ones, with some missing. This sample's clone table lists around 100,000 clones. The sequenced material came from PBMCs. These receptors originate from a man aged 35-49 years in good health and CMV-seropositive. Each CDR3 is given without its conserved first and last residue.

v_gene: TRBV28; j_gene: TRBJ2-1; len: 17; CDR3aa: ASSLPDRLARTPYNEQF
v_gene: TRBV28; j_gene: TRBJ2-7; len: 16; CDR3aa: ASSGLIGAGASSYEQY
v_gene: TRBV4-2; j_gene: TRBJ1-5; len: 13; CDR3aa: ASSQDAAGDQPQH
v_gene: TRBV15; j_gene: .; len: 11; CDR3aa: ATSRAGVGEQY
v_gene: TRBV25-1; j_gene: TRBJ1-2; len: 13; CDR3aa: ASSDGGGFTTGYT
v_gene: TRBV7-3; j_gene: TRBJ2-2; len: 12; CDR3aa: ASSLGANTGELF
v_gene: TRBV4-3; j_gene: TRBJ2-1; len: 15; CDR3aa: ASSQDFASGIDNEQF
v_gene: TRBV2; j_gene: TRBJ2-1; len: 11; CDR3aa: ASRRLAGWEQF
v_gene: TRBV28; j_gene: TRBJ2-1; len: 10; CDR3aa: AIEGLAREQF
v_gene: TRBV19; j_gene: TRBJ2-6; len: 16; CDR3aa: ASSMGLALISGANVLT